One and the same sample provided the 20 T cell receptor beta chains below, sequenced in a study of control samples from healthy donors and cancer patients (dated by TCRdb to 2020 to 2022). Receptor amplification or capture employed the immunoSEQ multiplex PCR assay. TCRdb obtained this table from immuneACCESS and retained in-frame rearrangements with V and J assigned. These tables miss some clones; where compared with another copy, unresolved V genes account for less than half of the shortfall, and the remainder is unexplained. The sample table records around 100,000 clones; about 91% of these occur just once. The leading ten clones occupy 11% to 15% of the sample. Sequences were obtained from blood. The receptors originated from a man aged 30 to 45 in good health.

CDR3 bases: TGTGCCAGTGGATGGGGGGGCGGGACACACTCCTACGAGCAGTACTTC. This gives the protein CASGWGGGTHSYEQYF. The chain is built from TRBV2 and TRBJ2-7, with D maybe TRBD2 (7 bases). From germline, CDR1 is SNHLY and CDR2 FYNNEI. This CDR3 is built from 16 residues. V gave up 9 bases and J gave up 0 bases, with 21 bases separating them.

The V call is TRBV6-5, the J call TRBJ2-7; 10 nucleotides agree with TRBD2. V was pared by 0 bases and J by 4 bases, with 6 bases of the junction left unmatched. This CDR3 contains 16 residues. Germline CDR1 is MNHEY and CDR2 is SVGAGI. The CDR3 DNA reads as TGTGCCAGCAGTTACTCGAAAGCGGGAGGGCCGTACGAGCAGTACTTC. Encoded protein: CASSYSKAGGPYEQYF.

The chain couples TRBV5-6 to TRBJ1-2; D gene ambiguous. The CDR3 extends over 16 amino acids. Trimming pared 3 bases from V and 8 bases from J, leaving 23 bases between. Germline V gives CDR1 SGHDT, CDR2 YYEEEE. CDR3 region: CASSSLRPLEKRGYTF. DNA for the CDR3: TGTGCCAGCAGCTCCCTTAGGCCCCTGGAAAAAAGGGGCTACACCTTC.

This clone was seen only a few times. The rearrangement joins TRBV6-2 or TRBV6-3 to TRBJ1-5; the D is unclear. This CDR3 contains 14 residues. Germline loops: CDR1 MNHEY, CDR2 SVGEGT. Trimming stripped 0 bases from V and 1 base from J, with 4 bases between. The chain's CDR3 is CASSYSGSNQPQHF. CDR3 nucleotides: TGTGCCAGCAGTTACTCGGGGAGCAATCAGCCCCAGCATTTT.

This chain uses TRBV18 with TRBJ2-7, with a tentative D call TRBD1 (5 bases). V was pared by 3 bases and J by 3 bases, with 9 bases between. Per germline, CDR1 KGHSH and CDR2 LQKENI. This CDR3 comprises 13 residues. CDR3 in amino acids: CASSPPDSYEQYF. DNA of the CDR3: TGTGCCAGCTCACCCCCCGACAGCTACGAGCAGTACTTC.

The chain is built from TRBV12-3 or TRBV12-4 and TRBJ1-2; 7 bases match TRBD1. The junction had 11 bases not matched to a gene; V was cut back by 6 bases and J by 10 bases. The length of the CDR3 is 13 residues. In DNA form, the CDR3 reads TGTGCCAGCAGCCCAGGGGGTATACGTGACTACACCTTC. Its translation: CASSPGGIRDYTF.

This clone was found once. V and J are TRBV5-6 and TRBJ2-7; 8 bases match TRBD1. The CDR3 covers 14 residues. Trimming removed 3 bases from V and 4 bases from J; junction bases left unmatched: 6. Germline V gives CDR1 SGHDT, CDR2 YYEEEE. The CDR3 DNA reads TGTGCCAGCAGCTCTCTCAGGGGGCGGTACGAGCAGTACTTC. This codes for CASSSLRGRYEQYF. Using reference TRBV5-6 and TRBJ2-7 for the parts outside the CDR3, the full variable domain is DAGVTQSPTHLIKTRGQQVTLRCSPKSGHDTVSWYQQALGQGPQFIFQYYEEEERQRGNFPDRFSGHQFPNYSSELNVNALLLGDSALYLCASSSLRGRYEQYFGPGTRLTVT.

CDR3 sequence (DNA): TGTGCCAGCAGCCTTGGGTTCTCTGGGGCCAACGTCCTGACTTTC. Translation gives CASSLGFSGANVLTF. The chain joins TRBV9 to TRBJ2-6; D is unresolved. Germline CDR1 is SGDLS and CDR2 is YYNGEE. V lost 4 bases to trimming and J lost 0 bases, with 8 bases between them. There are 15 residues in the CDR3.

V gene TRBV4-1 combines with J gene TRBJ2-1, with no clear D. Germline lookup yields CDR1 MGHRA and CDR2 YSYEKL. This CDR3 region has 12 residues. Trimming removed 5 bases from V and 7 bases from J, with 9 bases in between. CDR3 region: CASSETVNEQFF. The CDR3 DNA follows: TGCGCCAGCAGCGAAACAGTAAATGAGCAGTTCTTC.

The chain is built from TRBV28 and TRBJ1-5; 7 positions match TRBD1. CDR3 size: 16 residues. Germline CDR1 is MDHEN and CDR2 is SYDVKM. V gave up 8 bases and J gave up 2 bases; unmatched junction bases: 12. This chain's CDR3 is CASGDREAWGNQPQHF. Here the CDR3 DNA reads TGTGCCAGCGGAGACAGGGAGGCTTGGGGCAATCAGCCCCAGCATTTT.

CDR3 sequence: CASSDGASGNTIYF. As DNA, the CDR3 is TGTGCCAGCAGTGATGGGGCTTCTGGAAACACCATATATTTT. V gene TRBV2 combines with J gene TRBJ1-3; a weak D match, TRBD1 (5 bases). Trimming shortened V by 3 bases and J by 1 base, and 7 bases separated the two germline ends. The germline V gene has CDR1 SNHLY and CDR2 FYNNEI. This CDR3 region has 14 residues.

This sequence joins TRBV21-1 and TRBJ2-7; TRBD1 reflects the table's D call only, with no check against the DNA. TRBV21-1 constitutes a pseudogene. This CDR3 comprises 15 residues. CDR3: CASSNVRDRDYEQYF. The CDR3 region has the DNA TGTGCCAGCAGCAACGTAAGGGACAGGGACTACGAGCAGTACTTC.

J is TRBJ2-1 and V is TRBV30; D not certain. Germline CDR1 GTSNPN, CDR2 SVGIG (reference sequence). CDR3 length equals 12 residues. Between the trimmed V and J ends, which lost 0 bases and 9 bases, there was a span of 9 bases. CDR3 in amino acids: CAWSVLIGEQFF. CDR3 nucleotide sequence: TGTGCCTGGAGTGTTCTAATCGGTGAGCAGTTCTTC.

The chain combines TRBV24-1 with TRBJ1-5; possible D gene TRBD1, 5 bases. The germline V gene has CDR1 KGHDR and CDR2 SFDVKD. The CDR3 extends over 13 amino acids. The V and J ends lost 3 bases and 7 bases respectively, with 9 bases between them. CDR3 nucleotide sequence: TGTGCCACCAGTGATCAGGGTTTCCAGCCCCAGCATTTT. Its protein product is CATSDQGFQPQHF.

The chain uses TRBV11-3 and TRBJ2-5; 12 bases fit TRBD2. The germline gives CDR1 SGHNT, CDR2 YENEEA. CDR3 length: 19 amino acids. With 2 bases clipped from V and 2 bases from J, the junction kept 12 bases outside the gene matches. The CDR3: CASSLRLAGEIPTQETQYF. As DNA, the CDR3 is TGTGCCAGCAGCTTACGACTAGCGGGAGAGATACCCACTCAAGAGACCCAGTACTTC.

J is TRBJ1-2 and V is TRBV19; TRBD1 matches 8 bases. Germline-derived CDR1 and CDR2 are LNHDA and SQIVND (reference sequence). There are 15 residues in the CDR3. V was pared by 4 bases and J by 1 base, with 5 bases of the junction left unmatched. This CDR3 reads CASSRGQAGNYGYTF. CDR3 sequence (DNA): TGTGCCAGTAGTAGGGGACAGGCAGGTAACTATGGCTACACCTTC.

V gene TRBV18 combines with J gene TRBJ1-1; tentative D call: TRBD1 (6 bases). Trimming left V 4 bases short and J 0 bases short, with 9 bases between. The CDR3 loop spans 14 amino acids. In germline, CDR1 is KGHSH, CDR2 LQKENI. CDR3 nucleotides: TGTGCCAGCTCACGGACAGAAATGAACACTGAAGCTTTCTTT. Translation gives CASSRTEMNTEAFF.

V usage is TRBV4-3 and J usage is TRBJ2-3; the D gene is possibly TRBD1 (5 bases). There are 16 residues in the CDR3. Germline lookup yields CDR1 LGHNA and CDR2 YSLEER. V was clipped by 1 base and J by 1 base, with 12 bases between them. The CDR3 bases are TGCGCCAGCAGCCAAGGGCAGGGATTCGGCACAGATACGCAGTATTTT. Protein sequence: CASSQGQGFGTDTQYF.

This chain connects TRBV7-2 to TRBJ2-4; 8 bases are shared with TRBD2. Germline V gene sequence: CDR1 SGHTA, CDR2 FQGNSA. This CDR3 region has 18 residues. V lost 5 bases and J lost 7; bases outside the gene matches: 19. The CDR3 is CASSLLQRASGFPNIQYF. The DNA for the CDR3 is TGTGCCAGCAGCCTCCTACAGAGGGCTAGCGGGTTCCCGAACATTCAGTACTTC.

V and J are TRBV12-3 or TRBV12-4 and TRBJ1-1; the D is unclear. V shed 6 bases and J shed 1 base, with 9 bases lying between them. The CDR3 contains 13 residues. The CDR3 protein is CASRKTRNTEAFF. Written as DNA, the CDR3 is TGTGCCAGCAGAAAGACAAGGAACACTGAAGCTTTCTTT.